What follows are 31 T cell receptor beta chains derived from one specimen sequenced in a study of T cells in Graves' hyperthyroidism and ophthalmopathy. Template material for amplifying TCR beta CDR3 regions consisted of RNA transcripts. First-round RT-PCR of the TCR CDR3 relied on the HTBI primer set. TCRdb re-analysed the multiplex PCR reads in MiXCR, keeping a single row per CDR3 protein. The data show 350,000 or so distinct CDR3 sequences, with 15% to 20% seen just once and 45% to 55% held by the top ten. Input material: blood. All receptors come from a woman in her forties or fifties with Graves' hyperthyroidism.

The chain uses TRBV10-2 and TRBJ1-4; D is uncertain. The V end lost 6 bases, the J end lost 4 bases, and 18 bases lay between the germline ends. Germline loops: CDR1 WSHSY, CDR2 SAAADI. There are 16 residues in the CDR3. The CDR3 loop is CASSQLPGPFNEKLFF. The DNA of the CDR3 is TGCGCCAGCAGCCAACTTCCGGGCCCATTTAATGAAAAACTGTTTTTT.

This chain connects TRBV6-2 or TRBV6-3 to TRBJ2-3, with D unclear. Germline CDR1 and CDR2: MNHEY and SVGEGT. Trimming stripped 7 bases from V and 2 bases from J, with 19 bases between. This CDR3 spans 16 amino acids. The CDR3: CASTQSMGIITDTQYF. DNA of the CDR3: TGTGCCAGCACCCAATCTATGGGAATTATCACAGATACGCAGTATTTT.

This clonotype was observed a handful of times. DNA of the CDR3: TGCGCCAGCAGCTTGTTGGGCGGCCTCGGGGTGGAGGAGTTCTTC. Residues: CASSLLGGLGVEEFF. The gene calls are TRBV5-1 and TRBJ2-1, with a tentative D call TRBD2 (5 bases). The V end was cut by 1 base, the J end by 14 bases, with 22 bases between. This CDR3 comprises 15 residues. Germline assignment: CDR1 SGHRS and CDR2 YFSETQ.

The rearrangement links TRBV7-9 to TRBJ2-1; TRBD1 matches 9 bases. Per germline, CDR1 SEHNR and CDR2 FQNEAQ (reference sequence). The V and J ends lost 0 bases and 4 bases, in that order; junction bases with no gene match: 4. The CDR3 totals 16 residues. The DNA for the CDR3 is TGTGCCAGCAGCTTAGCGGGACAGGGCCTTTACAATGAGCAGTTCTTC. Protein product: CASSLAGQGLYNEQFF.

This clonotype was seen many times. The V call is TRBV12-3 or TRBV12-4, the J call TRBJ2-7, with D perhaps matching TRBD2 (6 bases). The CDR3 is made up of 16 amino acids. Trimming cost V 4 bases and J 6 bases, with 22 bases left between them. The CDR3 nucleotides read TGTGCCAGCAGTTCCCGGGACTCGATAGCTAGTCCCGAGCAGTACTTC. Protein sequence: CASSSRDSIASPEQYF.

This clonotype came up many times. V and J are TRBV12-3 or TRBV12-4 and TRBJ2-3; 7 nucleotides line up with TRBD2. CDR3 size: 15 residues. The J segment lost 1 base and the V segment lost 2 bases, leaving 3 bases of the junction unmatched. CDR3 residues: CASSLLAERTDTQYF. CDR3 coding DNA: TGTGCCAGCAGTTTACTAGCGGAGCGCACAGATACGCAGTATTTT.

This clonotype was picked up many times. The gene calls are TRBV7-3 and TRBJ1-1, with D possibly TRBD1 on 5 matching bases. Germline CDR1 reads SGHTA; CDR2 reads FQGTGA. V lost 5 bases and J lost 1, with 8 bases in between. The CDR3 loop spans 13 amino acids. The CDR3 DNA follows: TGTGCCAGCAGCAAGACAGCGAACACTGAAGCTTTCTTT. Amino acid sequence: CASSKTANTEAFF.

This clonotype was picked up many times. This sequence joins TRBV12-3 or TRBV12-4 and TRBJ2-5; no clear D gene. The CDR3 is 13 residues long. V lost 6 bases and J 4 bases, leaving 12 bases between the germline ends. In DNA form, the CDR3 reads TGTGCCAGCAGACAGAAGGATGGAGAGACCCAGTACTTC. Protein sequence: CASRQKDGETQYF.

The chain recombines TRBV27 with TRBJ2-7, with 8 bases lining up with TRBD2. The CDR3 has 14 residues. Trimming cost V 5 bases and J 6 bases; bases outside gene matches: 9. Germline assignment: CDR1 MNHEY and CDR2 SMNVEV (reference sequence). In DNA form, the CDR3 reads TGTGCCAGCAGTAGTACACGGGAGGGCCCCGAGCAGTACTTC. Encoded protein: CASSSTREGPEQYF.

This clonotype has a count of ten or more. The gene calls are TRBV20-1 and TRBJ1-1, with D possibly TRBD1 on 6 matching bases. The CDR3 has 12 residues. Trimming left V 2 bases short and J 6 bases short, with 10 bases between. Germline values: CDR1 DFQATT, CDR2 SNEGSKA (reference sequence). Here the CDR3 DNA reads TGCAGTGCTAGATCTGACAGGCCTGAAGCTTTCTTT. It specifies CSARSDRPEAFF.

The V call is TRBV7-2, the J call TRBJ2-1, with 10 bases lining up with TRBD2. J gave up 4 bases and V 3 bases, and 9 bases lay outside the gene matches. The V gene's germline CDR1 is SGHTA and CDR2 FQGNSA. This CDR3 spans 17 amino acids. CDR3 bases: TGTGCCAGCAGCTTCGTAACTAGCGGGATCATATACAATGAGCAGTTCTTC. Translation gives CASSFVTSGIIYNEQFF.

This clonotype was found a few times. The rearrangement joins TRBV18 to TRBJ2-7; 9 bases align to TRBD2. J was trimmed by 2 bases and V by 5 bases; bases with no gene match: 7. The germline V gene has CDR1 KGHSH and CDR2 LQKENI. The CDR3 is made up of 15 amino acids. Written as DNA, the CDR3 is TGTGCCAGCTCAGCCGTGACTAGCGGAACCTACGAGCAGTACTTC. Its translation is CASSAVTSGTYEQYF.

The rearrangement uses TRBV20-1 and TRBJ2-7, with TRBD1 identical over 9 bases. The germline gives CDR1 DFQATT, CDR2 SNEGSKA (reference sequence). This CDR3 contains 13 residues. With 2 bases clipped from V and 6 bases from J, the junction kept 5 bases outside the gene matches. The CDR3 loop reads CSARPPDRGEQYF. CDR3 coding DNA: TGCAGTGCTAGACCCCCGGACAGGGGCGAGCAGTACTTC.

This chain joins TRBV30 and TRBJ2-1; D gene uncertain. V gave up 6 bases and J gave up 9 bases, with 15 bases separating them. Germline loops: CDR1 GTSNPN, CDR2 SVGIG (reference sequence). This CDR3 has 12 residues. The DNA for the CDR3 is TGTGCCTGCCGGGCCGGCGTGGGTGAGCAGTTCTTC. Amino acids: CACRAGVGEQFF.

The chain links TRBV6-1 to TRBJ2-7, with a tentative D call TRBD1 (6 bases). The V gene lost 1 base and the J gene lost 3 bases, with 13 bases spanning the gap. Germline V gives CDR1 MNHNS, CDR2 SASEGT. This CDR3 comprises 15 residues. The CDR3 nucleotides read TGTGCCAGCAGTGAAGAGGCGGACAGAAACTACGAGCAGTACTTC. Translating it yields CASSEEADRNYEQYF.

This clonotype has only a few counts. In DNA, the CDR3 is TGCGCCAGCAGCGAGTGGGGGGCGGGAGTCACTGAAGCTTTCTTT. This sequence encodes CASSEWGAGVTEAFF. The gene calls are TRBV5-1 and TRBJ1-1; perhaps TRBD1 as D (6 bases). This CDR3 region has 15 residues. V shed 4 bases and J shed 4 bases, with 17 bases lying between them. Germline values: CDR1 SGHRS, CDR2 YFSETQ.

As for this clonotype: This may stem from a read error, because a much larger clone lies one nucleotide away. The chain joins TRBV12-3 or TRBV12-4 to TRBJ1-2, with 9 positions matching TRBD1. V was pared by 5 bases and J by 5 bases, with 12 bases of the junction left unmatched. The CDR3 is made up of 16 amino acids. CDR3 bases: TGTGCCAGCAGTACCACGGACAGGGGACCTTTATATGGCTACACCTTC. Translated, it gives CASSTTDRGPLYGYTF.

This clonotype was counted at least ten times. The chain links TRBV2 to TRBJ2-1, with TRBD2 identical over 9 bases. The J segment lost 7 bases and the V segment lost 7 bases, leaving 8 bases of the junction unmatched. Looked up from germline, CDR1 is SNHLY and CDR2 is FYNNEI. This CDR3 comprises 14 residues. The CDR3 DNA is TGTGCCAGCAAAGAGACTAGCGGCACGAATGAGCAGTTCTTC. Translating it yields CASKETSGTNEQFF.

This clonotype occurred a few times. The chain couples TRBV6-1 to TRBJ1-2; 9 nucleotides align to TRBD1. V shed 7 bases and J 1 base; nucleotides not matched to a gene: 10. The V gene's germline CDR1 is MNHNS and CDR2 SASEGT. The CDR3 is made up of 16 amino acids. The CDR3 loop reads CASKGTGSGDNYGYTF. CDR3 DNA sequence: TGTGCCAGCAAAGGGACAGGGTCAGGGGATAACTATGGCTACACCTTC.

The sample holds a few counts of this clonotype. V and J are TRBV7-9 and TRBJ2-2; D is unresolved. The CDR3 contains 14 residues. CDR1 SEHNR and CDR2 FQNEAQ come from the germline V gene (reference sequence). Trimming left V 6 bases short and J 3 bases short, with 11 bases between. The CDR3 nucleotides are TGTGCCAGCAGGATCGACTTGGACACCGGGGAGCTGTTTTTT. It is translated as CASRIDLDTGELFF.

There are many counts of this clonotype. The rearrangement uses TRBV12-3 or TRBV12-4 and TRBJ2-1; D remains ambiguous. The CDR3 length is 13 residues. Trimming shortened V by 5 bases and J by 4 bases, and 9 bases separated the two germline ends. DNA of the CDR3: TGTGCCAGCAGTCAGGCTAAATACAATGAGCAGTTCTTC. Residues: CASSQAKYNEQFF.

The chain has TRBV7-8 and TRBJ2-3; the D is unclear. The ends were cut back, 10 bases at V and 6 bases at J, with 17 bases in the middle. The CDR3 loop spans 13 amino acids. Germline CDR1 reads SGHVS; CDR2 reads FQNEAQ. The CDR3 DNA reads TGTGCCATCACGGACGGGCGTTGGGATACGCAGTATTTT. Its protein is CAITDGRWDTQYF. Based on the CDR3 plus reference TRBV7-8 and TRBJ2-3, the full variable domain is GAGVSQSPRYKVAKRGQDVALRCDPISGHVSLFWYQQALGQGPEFLTYFQNEAQLDKSGLPSDRFFAERPEGSVSTLKIQRTQQEDSAVYLCAITDGRWDTQYFGPGTRLTVL.

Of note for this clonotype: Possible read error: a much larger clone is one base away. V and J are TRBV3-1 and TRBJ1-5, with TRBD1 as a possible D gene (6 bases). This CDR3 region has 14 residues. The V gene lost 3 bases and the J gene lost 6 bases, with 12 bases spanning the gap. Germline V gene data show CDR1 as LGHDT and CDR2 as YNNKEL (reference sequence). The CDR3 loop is CASSHVQGRQPQHF. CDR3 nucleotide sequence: TGTGCCAGCAGCCACGTACAGGGACGTCAGCCCCAGCATTTT.

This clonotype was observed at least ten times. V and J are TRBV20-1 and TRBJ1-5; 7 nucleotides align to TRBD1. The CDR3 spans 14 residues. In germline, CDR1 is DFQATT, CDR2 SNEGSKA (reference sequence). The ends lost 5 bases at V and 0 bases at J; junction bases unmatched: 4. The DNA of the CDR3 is TGCAGTGCTTACAACAGGGGTAGCAATCAGCCCCAGCATTTT. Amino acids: CSAYNRGSNQPQHF.

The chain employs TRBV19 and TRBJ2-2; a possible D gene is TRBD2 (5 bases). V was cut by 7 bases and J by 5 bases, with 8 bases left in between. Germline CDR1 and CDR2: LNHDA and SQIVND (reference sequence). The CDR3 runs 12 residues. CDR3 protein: CASTRTTGELFF. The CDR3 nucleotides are TGTGCCAGTACTCGGACTACCGGGGAGCTGTTTTTT.

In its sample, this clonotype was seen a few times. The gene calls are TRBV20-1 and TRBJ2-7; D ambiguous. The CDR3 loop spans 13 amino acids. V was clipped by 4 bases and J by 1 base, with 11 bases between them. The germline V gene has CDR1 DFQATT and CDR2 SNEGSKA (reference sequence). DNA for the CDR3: TGCAGTGCTACAGACATCCATTCCTACGAGCAGTACTTC. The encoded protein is CSATDIHSYEQYF.

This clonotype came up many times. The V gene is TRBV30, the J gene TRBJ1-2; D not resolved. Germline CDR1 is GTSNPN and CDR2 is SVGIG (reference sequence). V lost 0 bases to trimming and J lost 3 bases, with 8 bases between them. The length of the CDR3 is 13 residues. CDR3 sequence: CAWSVQPHYGYTF. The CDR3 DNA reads TGTGCCTGGAGTGTACAACCGCACTATGGCTACACCTTC.

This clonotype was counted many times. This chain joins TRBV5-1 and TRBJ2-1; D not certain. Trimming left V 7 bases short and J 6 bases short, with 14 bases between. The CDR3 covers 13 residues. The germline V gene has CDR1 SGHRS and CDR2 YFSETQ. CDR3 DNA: TGCGCCAGCGGAATATCGGAAATCAATGAGCAGTTCTTC. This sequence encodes CASGISEINEQFF.

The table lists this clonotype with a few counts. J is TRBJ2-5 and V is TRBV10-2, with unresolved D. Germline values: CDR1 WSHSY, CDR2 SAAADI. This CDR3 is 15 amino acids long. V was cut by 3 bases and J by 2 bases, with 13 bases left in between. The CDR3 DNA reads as TGCGCCAGCAGTGAAGGGTTACCCATTCAAGAGACCCAGTACTTC. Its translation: CASSEGLPIQETQYF.

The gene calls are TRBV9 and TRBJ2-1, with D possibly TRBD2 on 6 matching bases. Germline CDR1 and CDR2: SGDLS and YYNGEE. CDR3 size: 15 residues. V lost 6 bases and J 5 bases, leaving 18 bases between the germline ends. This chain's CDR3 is CASTPRGTDNNEQFF. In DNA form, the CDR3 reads TGTGCCAGCACCCCTCGGGGGACGGATAACAATGAGCAGTTCTTC.

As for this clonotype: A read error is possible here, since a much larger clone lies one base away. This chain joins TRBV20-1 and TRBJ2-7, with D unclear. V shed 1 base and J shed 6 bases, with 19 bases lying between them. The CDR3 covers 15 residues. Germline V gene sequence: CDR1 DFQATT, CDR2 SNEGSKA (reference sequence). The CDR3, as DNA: TGCAGTGCTAGAGCGATCCGGGCCCCGCCGGCCGAGCAGTACGTC. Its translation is CSARAIRAPPAEQYV.